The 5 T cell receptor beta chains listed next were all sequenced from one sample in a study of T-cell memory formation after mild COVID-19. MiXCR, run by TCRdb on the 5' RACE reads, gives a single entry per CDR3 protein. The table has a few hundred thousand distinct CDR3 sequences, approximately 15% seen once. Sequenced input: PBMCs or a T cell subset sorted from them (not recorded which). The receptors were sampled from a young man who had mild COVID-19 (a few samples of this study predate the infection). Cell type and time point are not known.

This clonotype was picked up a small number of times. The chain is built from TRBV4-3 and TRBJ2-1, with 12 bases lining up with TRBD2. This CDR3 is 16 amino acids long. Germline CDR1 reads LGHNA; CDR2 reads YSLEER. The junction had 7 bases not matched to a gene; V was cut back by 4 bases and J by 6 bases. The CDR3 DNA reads TGCGCCAGCAGCCCGAAGATACTAGCGGGGGGCAATGAGCAGTTCTTC. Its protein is CASSPKILAGGNEQFF.

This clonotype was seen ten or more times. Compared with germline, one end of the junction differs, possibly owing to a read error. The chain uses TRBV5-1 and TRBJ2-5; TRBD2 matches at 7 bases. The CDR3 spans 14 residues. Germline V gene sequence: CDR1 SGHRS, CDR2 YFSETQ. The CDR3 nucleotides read TGTGCCAGCAGCTTAGCAGCGGGGCAAGAGACCCAGTACTTC. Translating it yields CASSLAAGQETQYF.

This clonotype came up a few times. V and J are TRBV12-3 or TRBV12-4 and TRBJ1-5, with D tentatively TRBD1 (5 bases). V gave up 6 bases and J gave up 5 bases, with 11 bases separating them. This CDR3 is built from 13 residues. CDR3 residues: CASSWTSDQPQHF. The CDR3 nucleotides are TGTGCCAGCAGCTGGACATCCGATCAGCCCCAGCATTTT.

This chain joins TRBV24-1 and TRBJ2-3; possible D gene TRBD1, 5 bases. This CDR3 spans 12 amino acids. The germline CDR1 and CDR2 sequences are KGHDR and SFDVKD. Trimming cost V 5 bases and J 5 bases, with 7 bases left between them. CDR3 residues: CATSVGVDTQYF. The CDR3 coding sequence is TGTGCCACCAGTGTAGGGGTAGATACGCAGTATTTT.

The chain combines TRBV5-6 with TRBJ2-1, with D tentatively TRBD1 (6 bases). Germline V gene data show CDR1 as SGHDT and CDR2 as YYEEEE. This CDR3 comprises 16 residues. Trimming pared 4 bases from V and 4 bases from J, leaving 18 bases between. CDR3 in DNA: TGTGCCAGCAGCATTGCCACACAGGGTAGATACAATGAGCAGTTCTTC. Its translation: CASSIATQGRYNEQFF.